This TCR beta chain was sequenced for a study of blood T cells in healthy people across ages. General observations from the study: Age brought a roughly linear fall in TCR beta diversity measured per million T cells. A strong correlation was found between TCR beta diversity and the percentage of naive T cells.

Healthy Caucasian individuals from Russia aged roughly 6 to 90 served as donors. Alongside a J-beta primer mix, a sample-barcoded 5' primer served in a second PCR lasting roughly 6 to 11 cycles. The authors tagged each cDNA molecule using a template-switch adaptor with 12 random nucleotides. TCRdb ran MiXCR on the 5' RACE reads and lists one entry per CDR3 protein. The sample yields 1.5 million to 2 million distinct CDR3 sequences, around 36% seen once. This clonotype was detected many times. Antigen: not known. The V gene lost 6 bases and the J gene lost 4 bases, with 16 bases spanning the gap. Germline V lookup: CDR1 SGHRS, CDR2 YFSETQ. The length of the CDR3 is 14 residues.

The sequenced sample was blood. This TCR was recovered from a woman aged 25 to 45 in good health. The V call is TRBV5-1, the J call TRBJ1-1; D remains ambiguous. CDR3 region: CASTPTSSGTEAFF. CDR3 coding DNA: TGCGCCAGCACTCCAACCTCCTCGGGCACTGAAGCTTTCTTT.